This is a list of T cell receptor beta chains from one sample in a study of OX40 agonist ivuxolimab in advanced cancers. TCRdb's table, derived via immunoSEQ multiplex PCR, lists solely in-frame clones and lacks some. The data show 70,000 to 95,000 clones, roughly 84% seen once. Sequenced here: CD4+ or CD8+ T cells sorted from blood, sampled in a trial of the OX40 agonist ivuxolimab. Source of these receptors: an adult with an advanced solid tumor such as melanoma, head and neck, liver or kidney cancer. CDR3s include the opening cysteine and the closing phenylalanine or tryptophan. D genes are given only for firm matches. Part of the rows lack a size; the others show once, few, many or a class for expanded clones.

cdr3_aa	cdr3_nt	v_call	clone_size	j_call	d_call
CASSVSLNQPQHF	TGTGCCAGCAGCGTATCCCTCAATCAGCCCCAGCATTTT	TRBV7-2	.	TRBJ1-5	.
CASSPSGAWPGELFF	TGTGCCAGTAGTCCTAGCGGGGCTTGGCCCGGGGAGCTGTTTTTT	TRBV19	.	TRBJ2-2	TRBD2
CASSADRRNTEAFF	TGTGCCAGCAGCGCGGACAGACGGAACACTGAAGCTTTCTTT	TRBV5-4	.	TRBJ1-1	.
CASSVDSHRYGYTF	TGTGCCAGCAGCGTAGACTCACACCGTTATGGCTACACCTTC	TRBV9	.	TRBJ1-2	.
CASSDLLSGYTF	TGTGCCAGCAGTGATCTCCTGAGCGGCTACACCTTC	TRBV6-1	.	TRBJ1-2	.
CASDRGGTMNTGELFF	TGCGCCAGCGACCGGGGAGGGACGATGAACACCGGGGAGCTGTTTTTT	TRBV10-2	few	TRBJ2-2	TRBD2
CASSQAPWMNTEAFF	TGCGCCAGCAGCCAAGCGCCCTGGATGAACACTGAAGCTTTCTTT	TRBV4-3	.	TRBJ1-1	.
CASSSDISYNSPLHF	TGTGCCAGCAGCTCAGACATCTCCTATAATTCACCCCTCCACTTT	TRBV7-9	.	TRBJ1-6	.
CASSRQLNTEAFF	TGTGCCAGCAGTCGACAGTTGAACACTGAAGCTTTCTTT	TRBV6-5	.	TRBJ1-1	.
CASSLDRGNTGELFF	TGTGCCAGCAGCTTAGACAGGGGAAACACCGGGGAGCTGTTTTTT	TRBV7-2	.	TRBJ2-2	TRBD1
CASSSGAMNTEAFF	TGCGCCAGCAGTTCAGGCGCGATGAACACTGAAGCTTTCTTT	TRBV5-1	.	TRBJ1-1	.
CASRDSFMGYTF	TGTGCCAGCAGGGATAGTTTTATGGGCTACACCTTC	TRBV25-1	.	TRBJ1-2	.
CASSVDSAKYNEQFF	TGTGCCAGCAGCGTCGACAGTGCTAAGTACAATGAGCAGTTCTTC	TRBV11-2	.	TRBJ2-1	.
CASSLVRGNTGELFF	TGTGCCAGCAGCTTAGTGCGGGGCAACACCGGGGAGCTGTTTTTT	TRBV7-9	.	TRBJ2-2	.
CASRPQGYEQYF	TGCGCCAGCAGACCGCAGGGGTACGAGCAGTACTTC	TRBV23-1	.	TRBJ2-7	.
CSVGGQGHEKLFF	TGCAGCGTGGGGGGGCAGGGCCATGAAAAACTGTTTTTT	TRBV29-1	.	TRBJ1-4	.
CASSPGTNYGYTF	TGTGCCAGCAGCCCCGGGACAAACTATGGCTACACCTTC	TRBV6-5	once	TRBJ1-2	.
CASKVGQNTEAFF	TGTGCCAGCAAGGTGGGACAGAACACTGAAGCTTTCTTT	TRBV6-1	.	TRBJ1-1	.
CASSGRTENTEAFF	TGCGCCAGCAGCGGGCGGACAGAGAACACTGAAGCTTTCTTT	TRBV4-1	.	TRBJ1-1	.
CSVEDRQNTEAFF	TGCAGCGTAGAGGACCGTCAAAACACTGAAGCTTTCTTT	TRBV29-1	.	TRBJ1-1	.
CASSRGLAGAGDTQYF	TGTGCCAGCAGCCGGGGACTAGCGGGGGCGGGAGATACGCAGTATTTT	TRBV7-2	.	TRBJ2-3	TRBD2
CASSYSRGTQYF	TGTGCCAGCAGTTACTCGAGGGGTACGCAGTATTTT	TRBV6-5	.	TRBJ2-3	.